This is a list of T cell receptor beta chains from one sample in a study of molecular identifiers for immune sequencing clone quantification. One entry per CDR3 protein, called by TCRdb with MiXCR from the PCR reads. The table records around 470,000 distinct CDR3 sequences, around 21% of them present only once. The specimen was naive CD8+ T cells from blood, with Jurkat cell RNA spiked in. The receptors were sampled from a human donor in good health. Some libraries in this study had Jurkat cell RNA spiked in. Both conserved end residues are part of each CDR3. Each record gives: V gene, D gene, CDR3 protein. The D gene is left open where the match is weak.

TRBV9,NA,CASSAPSQADTGELFF
TRBV7-3,TRBD1,CASSTGTGYNEQFF
TRBV7-9,TRBD1,CASSGPGQGSGNTIYF
TRBV15,TRBD1,CATSPQRTGGTEAFF
TRBV15,NA,CATSTDRSSGNTIYF
TRBV27,NA,CASSLSQEYSGNTIYF
TRBV9,TRBD1,CASSAQGNSNQPQHF
TRBV9,TRBD1,CASSVTGAEQYF
TRBV3-1,TRBD1,CASGQRDRLSGNQPQHF
TRBV27,TRBD2,CASSLLGSGVPEQFF
TRBV24-1,NA,CATSDSRRGSETQYF
TRBV24-1,TRBD1,CATSRDSYTGELFF
TRBV13,NA,CASSPAPYEQFF
TRBV5-1,NA,CASSLGLLKFF
TRBV20-1,TRBD1,CSANLPQGYTYEQYF
TRBV7-2,NA,CASSPWQGAYEQYF